This T cell receptor (beta chain) was sequenced during a study of blood T cell repertoires in COVID-19. Background on the study: Acute-phase and convalescent COVID-19 samples originated in the United States, Italy and Spain.

Clones were sequenced by immunoSEQ multiplex PCR, and TCRdb holds only the in-frame ones, with some missing. The profile shows 200,000 or so clones, 70% to 90% of them singletons. The CDR3 totals 15 residues. V shed 8 bases and J 5 bases; nucleotides not matched to a gene: 11. The TCR sequence derives from a man between 50 and 59 years old who had recovered from COVID-19. The sample was peripheral blood. The chain carries TRBV23-1 and TRBJ1-5; 8 nucleotides agree with TRBD1. TRBV23-1 is given ORF status, its function remaining uncertain. In nucleotides, the CDR3 is TGCGCCAGCGAGAACCGACAGGGGATAGATCAGCCCCAGCATTTT. Protein sequence: CASENRQGIDQPQHF.